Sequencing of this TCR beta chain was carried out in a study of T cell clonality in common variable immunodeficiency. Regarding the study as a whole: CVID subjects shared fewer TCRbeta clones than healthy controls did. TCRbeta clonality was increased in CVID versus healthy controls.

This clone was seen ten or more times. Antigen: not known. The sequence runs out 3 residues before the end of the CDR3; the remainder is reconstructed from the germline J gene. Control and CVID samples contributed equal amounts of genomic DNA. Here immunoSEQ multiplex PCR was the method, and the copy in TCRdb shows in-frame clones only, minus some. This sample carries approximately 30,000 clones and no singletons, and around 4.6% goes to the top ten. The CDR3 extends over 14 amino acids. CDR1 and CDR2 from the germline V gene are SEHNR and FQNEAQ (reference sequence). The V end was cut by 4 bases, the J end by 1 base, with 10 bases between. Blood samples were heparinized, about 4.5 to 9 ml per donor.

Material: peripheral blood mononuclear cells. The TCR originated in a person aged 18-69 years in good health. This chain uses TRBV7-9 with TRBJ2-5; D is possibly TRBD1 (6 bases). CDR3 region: CASSSTGIQETQYF. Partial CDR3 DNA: TGTGCCAGCAGCTCAACAGGGATCCAAGAGACC.